This record concerns one TCR beta chain sequence. The sample contains more than one DNA sequence encoding this CDR3. The data are from a study of blood T cell repertoires in COVID-19. Profiling relied on immunoSEQ multiplex PCR, and the TCRdb table lists in-frame clones only, not all of them. The sample shows approximately 230,000 clones, approximately 90% of them seen only once. Looked up from germline, CDR1 is SGHRS and CDR2 is YFSETQ. V was shortened by 4 bases and J by 0 bases, with 7 bases between the two germline ends. The CDR3 length is 13 residues. Sequencing was carried out using PBMCs or T cells enriched from blood (not recorded which). V usage is TRBV5-1 and J usage is TRBJ1-1; the D is unclear. This sequence originates from a woman aged 25 to 39 who had recovered from COVID-19. The CDR3 region has the DNA TGCGCCAGCAGCCCAGGCATGAACACTGAAGCTTTCTTT. This encodes CASSPGMNTEAFF.